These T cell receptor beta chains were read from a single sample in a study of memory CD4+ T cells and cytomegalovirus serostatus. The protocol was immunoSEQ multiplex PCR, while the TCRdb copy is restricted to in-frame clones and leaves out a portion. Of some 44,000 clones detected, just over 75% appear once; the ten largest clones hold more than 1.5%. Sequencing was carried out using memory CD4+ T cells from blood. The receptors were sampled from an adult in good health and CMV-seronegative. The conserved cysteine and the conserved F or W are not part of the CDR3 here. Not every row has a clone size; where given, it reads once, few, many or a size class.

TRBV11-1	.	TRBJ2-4	ASSHSGGAKNIQY
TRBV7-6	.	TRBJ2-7	ASSLDTGTGGYEQY
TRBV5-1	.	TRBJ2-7	ASSSHGTGADEQY
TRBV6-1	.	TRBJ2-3	ASREGGANTDTQY
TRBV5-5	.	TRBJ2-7	ASSLEDSIYEQY
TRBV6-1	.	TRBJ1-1	ASTLSQGSTEAF
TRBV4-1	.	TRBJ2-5	ASRPLSWGSEETQY
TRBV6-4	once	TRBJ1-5	ANKNTGLQPQH
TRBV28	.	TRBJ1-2	ASSTEGIGGYT
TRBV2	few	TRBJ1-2	ASSVDGGGYT
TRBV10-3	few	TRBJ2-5	AISAYQETQY
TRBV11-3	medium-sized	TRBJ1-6	ASSGQGNNSPLH
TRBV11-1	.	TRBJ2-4	ASSLQGLKNIQY
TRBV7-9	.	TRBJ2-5	ASSPEGKETQY
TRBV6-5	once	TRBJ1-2	ASTRTLNYGYT
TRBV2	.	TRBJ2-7	ASSGVVGSYEQY
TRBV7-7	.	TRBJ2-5	ASSHNPISGETQY